The present TCR beta chain was sequenced within a study of T-cell reconstitution after alpha-beta-depleted transplantation in children. This clonotype was seen only a few times. Its antigen is as yet unknown. The CDR3 consists of 14 residues. Germline CDR1 reads ENHRY; CDR2 reads SYGVKD. V was clipped by 0 bases and J by 4 bases, with 7 bases between them. Points from the study as a whole: Several hundred expanded graft clones reportedly supplied alpha-beta T cells about two months after transplant. Among T cells one year after transplant, newly produced cells accounted for most counts and diversity.

This sample's TCRbeta library carried unique molecular identifier barcodes. A single record per CDR3 protein comes from TCRdb applying MiXCR to the PCR reads. The sample carries fewer than 150,000 distinct CDR3 sequences, roughly 9.7% recorded once. The V and J genes are TRBV10-3 and TRBJ2-1; D remains ambiguous. This specimen was PBMCs, mostly from graft donor cells, taken 180 days after TCRalphabeta/CD19-depleted stem cell transplant. The TCR sequence derives from a girl younger than two who had a stem cell transplant for combined immunodeficiency, so the T cells may come from the graft donor. The CDR3 nucleotides read TGTGCCATCAGTGAGTCTTACGGGTACAATGAGCAGTTCTTC. Protein product: CAISESYGYNEQFF.